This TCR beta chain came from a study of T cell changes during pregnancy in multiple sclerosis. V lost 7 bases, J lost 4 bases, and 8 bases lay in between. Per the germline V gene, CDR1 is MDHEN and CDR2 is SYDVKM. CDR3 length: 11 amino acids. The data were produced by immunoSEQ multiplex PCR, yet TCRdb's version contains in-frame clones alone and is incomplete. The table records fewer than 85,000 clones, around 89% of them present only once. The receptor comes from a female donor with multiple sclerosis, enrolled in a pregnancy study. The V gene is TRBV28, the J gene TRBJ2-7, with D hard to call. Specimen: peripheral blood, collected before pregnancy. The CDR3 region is CASTHRYEQYF. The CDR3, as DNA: TGTGCCAGCACTCATCGGTACGAGCAGTACTTC.